These T cell receptor beta chains were read from a single sample in a study of shared clonotypes between healthy human individuals. The repertoire was sequenced with immunoSEQ multiplex PCR; TCRdb's copy has only in-frame clones and lacks some. The profile shows around 2.1 million clones, roughly 91% of them singletons. The specimen sequenced was naive CD8+ T cells from PBMCs. The receptors were gathered from a man aged 18-30 years in good health. Some clones in this sample may be carry-over from other donors' samples. CDR3s include the opening cysteine and the closing phenylalanine or tryptophan. A D gene is named only where the DNA matches it firmly. Only some rows state a clone size, as once, few, many or a class for expanded clones.

j_call: TRBJ2-1; d_call: -; v_call: TRBV7-9; clone_size: -; cdr3_nt: TGTGCCAGCCGTTTACCGACCAATGAGCAGTTCTTC; cdr3_aa: CASRLPTNEQFF
j_call: TRBJ1-2; d_call: -; v_call: TRBV28; clone_size: -; cdr3_nt: TGTGCCAGCAGTCCTTACAGGATTCCTAACTATGGCTACACCTTC; cdr3_aa: CASSPYRIPNYGYTF
j_call: TRBJ2-1; d_call: -; v_call: TRBV5-6; clone_size: -; cdr3_nt: TGTGCCAGCAGCCCCCCGATAGATAATGAGCAGTTCTTC; cdr3_aa: CASSPPIDNEQFF
j_call: TRBJ2-7; d_call: TRBD1; v_call: TRBV10-3; clone_size: -; cdr3_nt: TGTGCCATCAGTGCGACAGGGCCGAGCTCCTACGAGCAGTACTTC; cdr3_aa: CAISATGPSSYEQYF
j_call: TRBJ2-2; d_call: TRBD1; v_call: TRBV10-3; clone_size: once; cdr3_nt: TGTGCCATCAGTGGGACAGGGGGCACCGGGGAGCTGTTTTTT; cdr3_aa: CAISGTGGTGELFF
j_call: TRBJ2-7; d_call: -; v_call: TRBV10-2; clone_size: -; cdr3_nt: TGCGCCAGCAGAGATCTAGAGCGGCAACCCTACGAGCAGTACTTC; cdr3_aa: CASRDLERQPYEQYF
j_call: TRBJ2-3; d_call: TRBD1; v_call: TRBV4-3; clone_size: -; cdr3_nt: TGCGCCAGCAGCCAAGATATCGGGACAGGGGCCACAGATACGCAGTATTTT; cdr3_aa: CASSQDIGTGATDTQYF
j_call: TRBJ2-2; d_call: -; v_call: TRBV6-5; clone_size: -; cdr3_nt: TGTGCCAGCAGTTACTCGGACAGCAACACCGGGGAGCTGTTTTTT; cdr3_aa: CASSYSDSNTGELFF
j_call: TRBJ1-1; d_call: -; v_call: TRBV7-9; clone_size: -; cdr3_nt: TGTGCCAGCGAGGGGCAGAAAAACACTGAAGCTTTCTTT; cdr3_aa: CASEGQKNTEAFF
j_call: TRBJ2-7; d_call: TRBD1; v_call: TRBV5-1; clone_size: -; cdr3_nt: TGCGCCAGCAGCTCCCTGGACAGGGTCAACGAGCAGTACTTC; cdr3_aa: CASSSLDRVNEQYF
j_call: TRBJ2-1; d_call: TRBD1; v_call: TRBV6-1; clone_size: -; cdr3_nt: TGTGCCAGCAGCAACAGGGGGATATACAATGAGCAGTTCTTC; cdr3_aa: CASSNRGIYNEQFF
j_call: TRBJ1-1; d_call: -; v_call: TRBV6-1; clone_size: -; cdr3_nt: TGTGCCAGCAGTCCAATAGTTATTAACACTGAAGCTTTCTTT; cdr3_aa: CASSPIVINTEAFF
j_call: TRBJ2-7; d_call: -; v_call: TRBV27; clone_size: once; cdr3_nt: TGTGCCAGCAGCGACGCCGAGGACAGTGCCTACGAGCAGTACTTC; cdr3_aa: CASSDAEDSAYEQYF
j_call: TRBJ1-1; d_call: TRBD1; v_call: TRBV6-5; clone_size: -; cdr3_nt: TGTGCCAGCAGTCACAGGGGGGCGAACACTGAAGCTTTCTTT; cdr3_aa: CASSHRGANTEAFF
j_call: TRBJ2-3; d_call: -; v_call: TRBV10-1; clone_size: once; cdr3_nt: TGCGCCAGCAGTGACAGGGGTGCAGATACGCAGTATTTT; cdr3_aa: CASSDRGADTQYF
j_call: TRBJ2-7; d_call: -; v_call: TRBV6-6; clone_size: -; cdr3_nt: TGTGCCAGCAGTACCCTCAGGAACGAGCAGTACTTC; cdr3_aa: CASSTLRNEQYF
j_call: TRBJ2-3; d_call: TRBD2; v_call: TRBV9; clone_size: -; cdr3_nt: TGTGCCAGCAGCGGAACCCCTATTACTAGCGACTATACGCAGTATTTT; cdr3_aa: CASSGTPITSDYTQYF
j_call: TRBJ2-7; d_call: TRBD2; v_call: TRBV6-5; clone_size: -; cdr3_nt: TGTGCCAGCAGTTACCTGGGACTAGCGGGAGACGAGCAGTACTTC; cdr3_aa: CASSYLGLAGDEQYF
j_call: TRBJ1-3; d_call: -; v_call: TRBV19; clone_size: -; cdr3_nt: TGTGCCAGTCAAGACTCAACGCGGGATCGATATGGAAACACCATATATTTT; cdr3_aa: CASQDSTRDRYGNTIYF
j_call: TRBJ2-5; d_call: -; v_call: TRBV4-3; clone_size: -; cdr3_nt: TGCGCCAGCAGCCAAGATCGAGGGACCGGGGAGACCCAGTACTTC; cdr3_aa: CASSQDRGTGETQYF
j_call: TRBJ2-5; d_call: -; v_call: TRBV5-6; clone_size: -; cdr3_nt: TGTGCCAGCAGCCTGGGGCAGAAACAAGAGACCCAGTACTTC; cdr3_aa: CASSLGQKQETQYF
j_call: TRBJ2-1; d_call: TRBD2; v_call: TRBV7-9; clone_size: -; cdr3_nt: TGTGCCAGCAGCTTAGAGTGGGCTAGCGGGGGCAATGAGCAGTTCTTC; cdr3_aa: CASSLEWASGGNEQFF
j_call: TRBJ2-7; d_call: -; v_call: TRBV27; clone_size: -; cdr3_nt: TGTGCCAGCAGCCCCGGGACACGGCCGGACGAGCAGTACTTC; cdr3_aa: CASSPGTRPDEQYF
j_call: TRBJ2-1; d_call: -; v_call: TRBV6-1; clone_size: -; cdr3_nt: TGTGCCAGCAGTGGTGCCTCCCCGTTCTTC; cdr3_aa: CASSGASPFF
j_call: TRBJ2-7; d_call: TRBD1; v_call: TRBV7-9; clone_size: -; cdr3_nt: TGTGCCAGCAGCTTAGTGGGACAGTCCTACGAGCAGTACTTC; cdr3_aa: CASSLVGQSYEQYF
j_call: TRBJ2-5; d_call: TRBD2; v_call: TRBV27; clone_size: once; cdr3_nt: TGTGCCACCACGGGGGGGGGACGAGGGACCCAGTACTTC; cdr3_aa: CATTGGGRGTQYF
j_call: TRBJ2-1; d_call: -; v_call: TRBV6-6; clone_size: -; cdr3_nt: TGTGCCGGGGGCTGGGGGGAACGGGATGAGCAGTTCTTC; cdr3_aa: CAGGWGERDEQFF
j_call: TRBJ2-3; d_call: TRBD2; v_call: TRBV2; clone_size: -; cdr3_nt: TGTGCCAGCAGTGAAGGGCTAGCGGCCTCAGATACGCAGTATTTT; cdr3_aa: CASSEGLAASDTQYF
j_call: TRBJ2-2; d_call: -; v_call: TRBV13; clone_size: -; cdr3_nt: TGTGCCAGCGGGCCCGGGGGTTTAAGTCCCGGGGAGCTGTTTTTT; cdr3_aa: CASGPGGLSPGELFF
j_call: TRBJ2-7; d_call: TRBD1; v_call: TRBV7-9; clone_size: -; cdr3_nt: TGTGCCAGCAGCTCCGGGACAGGATACGAGCAGTACTTC; cdr3_aa: CASSSGTGYEQYF
j_call: TRBJ2-7; d_call: TRBD1; v_call: TRBV4-1; clone_size: -; cdr3_nt: TGCGCCAGCAGCCAAGGGGACAGGTCCTACGAGCAGTACTTC; cdr3_aa: CASSQGDRSYEQYF
j_call: TRBJ1-1; d_call: TRBD1; v_call: TRBV4-2; clone_size: -; cdr3_nt: TGTGCCAGCAGCCCAACAGGGGAAGTCGGTGAAGCTTTCTTT; cdr3_aa: CASSPTGEVGEAFF
j_call: TRBJ1-1; d_call: -; v_call: TRBV5-8; clone_size: once; cdr3_nt: TGTGCCAGCAGCTTGGCAGGGCCAGGGTACACTGAAGCTTTCTTT; cdr3_aa: CASSLAGPGYTEAFF
j_call: TRBJ1-2; d_call: TRBD1; v_call: TRBV18; clone_size: -; cdr3_nt: TGTGCCAGCTCACTTCCCGGAGGGGGCGCATTCTATGGCTACACCTTC; cdr3_aa: CASSLPGGGAFYGYTF
j_call: TRBJ2-3; d_call: -; v_call: TRBV9; clone_size: -; cdr3_nt: TGTGCCAGCAGCGCAGGGACTTCCCGCACAGATACGCAGTATTTT; cdr3_aa: CASSAGTSRTDTQYF
j_call: TRBJ2-7; d_call: -; v_call: TRBV7-2; clone_size: once; cdr3_nt: TGTGCCAGCAGCTTAAGCCCGGGCTACGAGCAGTACTTC; cdr3_aa: CASSLSPGYEQYF
j_call: TRBJ2-7; d_call: TRBD1; v_call: TRBV27; clone_size: -; cdr3_nt: TGTGCCAGCAGTGTTCGACGCGGACAGGGTTTCTCCTACGAGCAGTACTTC; cdr3_aa: CASSVRRGQGFSYEQYF
j_call: TRBJ2-2; d_call: -; v_call: TRBV28; clone_size: -; cdr3_nt: TGTGCCAGCAGTTTATCACCAGGCTCCGGGGAGCTGTTTTTT; cdr3_aa: CASSLSPGSGELFF
j_call: TRBJ2-7; d_call: -; v_call: TRBV10-3; clone_size: -; cdr3_nt: TGTGCCATCAGTGACAGGACACCGACCTACGAGCAGTACTTC; cdr3_aa: CAISDRTPTYEQYF
j_call: TRBJ1-2; d_call: -; v_call: TRBV28; clone_size: -; cdr3_nt: TGTGCCAGCAGTTTTAGGGGGACCGACTATGGCTACACCTTC; cdr3_aa: CASSFRGTDYGYTF
j_call: TRBJ2-7; d_call: -; v_call: TRBV28; clone_size: -; cdr3_nt: TGTGCCAGCAGTTCGGAGGGGGAAGGTGGGGAGCAGTACTTC; cdr3_aa: CASSSEGEGGEQYF
j_call: TRBJ1-2; d_call: -; v_call: TRBV11-2; clone_size: -; cdr3_nt: TGTGCCAGCACTGTTATGACTGGACAGAACTATGGCTACACCTTC; cdr3_aa: CASTVMTGQNYGYTF
j_call: TRBJ2-7; d_call: -; v_call: TRBV27; clone_size: -; cdr3_nt: TGTGCCAGCAGTTTAACAGGAGCCTACGAGCAGTACTTC; cdr3_aa: CASSLTGAYEQYF
j_call: TRBJ2-1; d_call: -; v_call: TRBV9; clone_size: -; cdr3_nt: TGTGCCAGCAGCGTAGCGCACGGCTCCTACAATGAGCAGTTCTTC; cdr3_aa: CASSVAHGSYNEQFF
j_call: TRBJ2-5; d_call: TRBD2; v_call: TRBV28; clone_size: -; cdr3_nt: TGTGCCAGCTCCATTGGGGAGGGGCGTTTAAGAGAGACCCAGTACTTC; cdr3_aa: CASSIGEGRLRETQYF
j_call: TRBJ2-2; d_call: -; v_call: TRBV27; clone_size: -; cdr3_nt: TGTGCCAGCAGTCCCCTCTCCGGGGAGCTGTTTTTT; cdr3_aa: CASSPLSGELFF
j_call: TRBJ2-7; d_call: TRBD2; v_call: TRBV27; clone_size: -; cdr3_nt: TGTGCCAGCGGACCACTGGGGACTAGGGATGGGGAGCAGTACTTC; cdr3_aa: CASGPLGTRDGEQYF
j_call: TRBJ2-3; d_call: -; v_call: TRBV9; clone_size: -; cdr3_nt: TGTGCCAGCAGCGTAGTCCATGGGGGCCCCACAGATACGCAGTATTTT; cdr3_aa: CASSVVHGGPTDTQYF
j_call: TRBJ2-1; d_call: TRBD2; v_call: TRBV14; clone_size: -; cdr3_nt: TGTGCCAGCAGCCAGTTTGCTAGCGGGATGAGGAATGAGCAGTTCTTC; cdr3_aa: CASSQFASGMRNEQFF
j_call: TRBJ1-4; d_call: TRBD1; v_call: TRBV7-3; clone_size: -; cdr3_nt: TGTGCCAGCAGCCGGACCTCCCGGACAGGGGGTAGGCCTAATGAAAAACTGTTTTTT; cdr3_aa: CASSRTSRTGGRPNEKLFF
j_call: TRBJ2-7; d_call: TRBD2; v_call: TRBV4-2; clone_size: -; cdr3_nt: TGTGCCAGCAGCCAATATAGCGGGAGTCCGTCCTACGAGCAGTACTTC; cdr3_aa: CASSQYSGSPSYEQYF
j_call: TRBJ2-1; d_call: TRBD2; v_call: TRBV27; clone_size: -; cdr3_nt: TGTGCCAGCAGGGGGACTAGCGGTACCTACAATGAGCAGTTCTTC; cdr3_aa: CASRGTSGTYNEQFF